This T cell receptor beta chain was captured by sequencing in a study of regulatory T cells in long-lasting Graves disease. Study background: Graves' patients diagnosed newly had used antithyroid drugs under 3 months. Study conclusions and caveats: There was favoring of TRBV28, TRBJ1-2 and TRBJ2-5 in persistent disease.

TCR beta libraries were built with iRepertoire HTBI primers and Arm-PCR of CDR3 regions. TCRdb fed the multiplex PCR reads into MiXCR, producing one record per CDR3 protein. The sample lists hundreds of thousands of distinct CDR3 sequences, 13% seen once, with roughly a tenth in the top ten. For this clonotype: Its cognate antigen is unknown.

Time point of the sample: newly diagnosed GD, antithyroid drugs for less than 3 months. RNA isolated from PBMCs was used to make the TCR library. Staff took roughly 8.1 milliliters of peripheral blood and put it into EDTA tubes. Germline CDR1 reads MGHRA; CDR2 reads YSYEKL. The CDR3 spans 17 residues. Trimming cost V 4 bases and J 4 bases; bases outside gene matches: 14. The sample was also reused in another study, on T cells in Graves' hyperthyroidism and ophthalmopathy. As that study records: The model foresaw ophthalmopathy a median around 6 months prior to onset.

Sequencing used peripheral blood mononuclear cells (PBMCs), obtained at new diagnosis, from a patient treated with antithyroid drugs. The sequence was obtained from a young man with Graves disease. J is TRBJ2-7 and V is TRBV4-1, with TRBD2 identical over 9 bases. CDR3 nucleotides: TGCGCCAGCAGCCTTAAGAGCGGAGCTGCGGGAGGGTACGAGCAGTACTTC. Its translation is CASSLKSGAAGGYEQYF.